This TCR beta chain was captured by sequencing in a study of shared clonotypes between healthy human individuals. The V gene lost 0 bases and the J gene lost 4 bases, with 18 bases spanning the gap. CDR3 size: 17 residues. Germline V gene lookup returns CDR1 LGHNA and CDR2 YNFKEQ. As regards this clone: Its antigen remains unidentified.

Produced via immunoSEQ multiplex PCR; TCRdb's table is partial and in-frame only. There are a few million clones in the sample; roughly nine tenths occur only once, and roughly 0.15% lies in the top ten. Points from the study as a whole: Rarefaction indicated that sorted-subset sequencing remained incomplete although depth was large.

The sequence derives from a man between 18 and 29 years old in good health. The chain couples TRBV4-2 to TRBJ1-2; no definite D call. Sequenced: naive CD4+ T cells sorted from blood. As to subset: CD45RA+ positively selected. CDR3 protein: CASSQDLAPGIGYGYTF. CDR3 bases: TGTGCCAGCAGCCAAGATCTCGCGCCGGGCATTGGCTATGGCTACACCTTC.